The 31 T cell receptor beta chains below all came from one sample that was sequenced in a study of T cell clonotyping in hematopoietic cell transplantation. Libraries were prepared by immunoSEQ multiplex PCR; TCRdb keeps only in-frame clonotypes and omits some of them. The data show 10,000 to 15,000 clones, with 90% seen just once and 1.2% held by the top ten. The sequencing sample was made of peripheral blood mononuclear cells. The receptors come from a man younger than 45 in good health. Some clones in this sample may be carry-over from other donors' samples.

V is TRBV7-9 and J is TRBJ2-7; no definite D call. Germline CDR1 reads SEHNR; CDR2 reads FQNEAQ (reference sequence). This CDR3 spans 12 amino acids. Trimming took off 5 bases at V and 7 bases at J, with 12 bases between the two ends. The DNA for the CDR3 is TGTGCCAGCAGCCGCCAGCTGCTTGAGCAGTACTTC. The encoded protein is CASSRQLLEQYF.

The rearrangement links TRBV11-1 to TRBJ2-1; D uncertain. V was clipped by 5 bases and J by 2 bases, with 7 bases between them. CDR1 and CDR2 from the germline V gene are SGHAT and FQDESV (reference sequence). The CDR3 is 13 residues long. The CDR3 spells CASSHYPYNEQFF. CDR3 DNA: TGTGCCAGCAGCCACTATCCCTACAATGAGCAGTTCTTC.

The J gene is TRBJ1-5, the V gene TRBV6-1, with a possible D match to TRBD1 (5 bases). From germline, CDR1 is MNHNS and CDR2 SASEGT. The CDR3 is 15 amino acids. V was shortened by 7 bases and J by 0 bases, with 13 bases between the two germline ends. CDR3 residues: CASTPTGYSNQPQHF. The CDR3 nucleotides read TGTGCCAGCACACCAACAGGTTATAGCAATCAGCCCCAGCATTTT.

V and J are TRBV29-1 and TRBJ2-7; 8 bases are shared with TRBD2. The J segment lost 3 bases and the V segment lost 4 bases, leaving 8 bases of the junction unmatched. Germline-derived CDR1 and CDR2 are SQVTM and ANQGSEA. The CDR3 totals 14 residues. The CDR3 DNA reads TGCAGCGTTGTCCCTAGCGGGCGACACTACGAGCAGTACTTC. This gives the protein CSVVPSGRHYEQYF.

V usage is TRBV5-1 and J usage is TRBJ2-3; either TRBD1 or TRBD2 may supply D (5 bases each). Germline V gives CDR1 SGHRS, CDR2 YFSETQ. V was clipped by 0 bases and J by 0 bases, with 11 bases between them. This CDR3 is 16 amino acids long. Here the CDR3 reads CASSLGGASSTDTQYF. DNA of the CDR3: TGCGCCAGCAGCTTGGGAGGGGCCTCGAGCACAGATACGCAGTATTTT. The whole variable domain, remainder taken from reference TRBV5-1 and TRBJ2-3, is KAGVTQTPRYLIKTRGQQVTLSCSPISGHRSVSWYQQTPGQGLQFLFEYFSETQRNKGNFPGRFSGRQFSNSRSEMNVSTLELGDSALYLCASSLGGASSTDTQYFGPGTRLTVL.

CDR3 sequence: CASSPRREANEQFF. In nucleotides, the CDR3 is TGTGCCAGCAGCCCCCGGCGGGAGGCAAATGAGCAGTTCTTC. The V and J genes are TRBV7-3 and TRBJ2-1, with 8 bases that match TRBD2. The CDR3 has 14 residues. V was clipped by 5 bases and J by 7 bases; unmatched bases: 7. CDR1 is SGHTA and CDR2 is FQGTGA in the germline V gene.

V usage is TRBV30 and J usage is TRBJ1-2; D call uncertain. V gave up 1 base and J gave up 3 bases, with 9 bases separating them. Germline assignment: CDR1 GTSNPN and CDR2 SVGIG (reference sequence). The CDR3 totals 13 residues. The CDR3 DNA reads TGTGCCTGGAGTGGGGCCTCATACTATGGCTACACCTTC. Translating gives CAWSGASYYGYTF.

The chain is built from TRBV7-2 and TRBJ1-5; weak D call: TRBD1 (6 bases). The germline gives CDR1 SGHTA, CDR2 FQGNSA. This CDR3 is 15 amino acids long. Trimming removed 3 bases from V and 7 bases from J, with 16 bases in between. CDR3 amino acids: CASSFGQGIRQPQHF. CDR3 sequence (DNA): TGTGCCAGCAGCTTCGGCCAGGGGATACGACAGCCCCAGCATTTT.

This clone is a singleton in its sample. The chain has TRBV19 and TRBJ1-1; D ambiguous. V shed 6 bases and J shed 3 bases, with 11 bases lying between them. Germline V CDR1 and CDR2: LNHDA, SQIVND (reference sequence). The CDR3 totals 13 residues. CDR3 loop: CASRINGYTEAFF. In DNA, the CDR3 is TGTGCCAGTAGGATAAACGGGTACACTGAAGCTTTCTTT.

This clone was observed a few times. The chain links TRBV5-1 to TRBJ2-3; no definite D call. The CDR3 consists of 12 residues. V was shortened by 4 bases and J by 3 bases, with 6 bases between the two germline ends. Looked up from germline, CDR1 is SGHRS and CDR2 is YFSETQ. CDR3 protein: CASSPTTDTQYF. CDR3 sequence (DNA): TGCGCCAGCAGCCCTACTACAGATACGCAGTATTTT.

The chain carries TRBV13 and TRBJ1-3, with 7 bases that match TRBD1. The CDR3 spans 19 residues. The V segment lost 5 bases and the J segment 0 bases; nucleotides outside the gene matches: 16. Germline values: CDR1 PRHDT, CDR2 FYEKMQ (reference sequence). CDR3 in amino acids: CASSRIYRQGRSSGNTIYF. CDR3 in DNA: TGTGCCAGCAGCCGAATATACCGACAGGGTAGAAGCTCTGGAAACACCATATATTTT.

This clone showed up just once. V is TRBV7-9 and J is TRBJ1-1, with D possibly matching TRBD1 (5 bases). Trimming stripped 4 bases from V and 5 bases from J, with 20 bases between. The CDR3 covers 16 residues. CDR1 SEHNR and CDR2 FQNEAQ come from the germline V gene (reference sequence). DNA for the CDR3: TGTGCCAGCAGCTCCCCCCTTCGGACCGGGGGGACTGAAGCTTTCTTT. Its protein product is CASSSPLRTGGTEAFF.

This sequence joins TRBV2 and TRBJ1-2; tentatively, D is TRBD1 (6 bases). Trimming removed 6 bases at V and 4 bases at J, with 12 bases between. The germline V gene has CDR1 SNHLY and CDR2 FYNNEI. There are 13 residues in the CDR3. In DNA form, the CDR3 reads TGTGCCAGCAGGGACCAGGGGCCCTATGGCTACACCTTC. Residues: CASRDQGPYGYTF.

The rearrangement uses TRBV7-2 and TRBJ1-5; D may be TRBD1 (5 bases). Trimming stripped 0 bases from V and 4 bases from J, with 10 bases between. The CDR3 has 15 residues. The germline V gene has CDR1 SGHTA and CDR2 FQGNSA. The DNA of the CDR3 is TGTGCCAGCAGCTTAGCGCGGGGGGGGAATCAGCCCCAGCATTTT. The encoded protein is CASSLARGGNQPQHF.

This chain joins TRBV5-6 and TRBJ1-2; D remains unclear. Between the trimmed V and J ends, which lost 2 bases and 0 bases, there was a span of 8 bases. The germline gives CDR1 SGHDT, CDR2 YYEEEE. This CDR3 spans 14 amino acids. The CDR3 is CASSFGRANYGYTF. The CDR3 nucleotides are TGTGCCAGCAGCTTCGGCAGAGCTAACTATGGCTACACCTTC.

The CDR3 region has the DNA TGTGCCAGCAGTGTCGCAGGGGTATACACTGAAGCTTTCTTT. The encoded protein is CASSVAGVYTEAFF. V is TRBV25-1 and J is TRBJ1-1; perhaps TRBD1 as D (6 bases). Trimming removed 4 bases from V and 3 bases from J, with 12 bases in between. Germline V gene lookup returns CDR1 MGHDK and CDR2 SYGVNS. This CDR3 has 14 amino acids.

This chain uses TRBV11-3 with TRBJ2-1; tentative D call: TRBD2 (5 bases). The germline gives CDR1 SGHNT, CDR2 YENEEA. Trimming took off 5 bases at V and 7 bases at J, with 9 bases between the two ends. This CDR3 spans 12 amino acids. CDR3 in DNA: TGTGCCAGCAGCCTAGCCGGGAATGAGCAGTTCTTC. Protein product: CASSLAGNEQFF.

The rearrangement links TRBV27 to TRBJ2-3; 8 bases map to TRBD2. Germline V lookup: CDR1 MNHEY, CDR2 SMNVEV (reference sequence). The CDR3 consists of 13 residues. V was pared by 6 bases and J by 6 bases, with 5 bases of the junction left unmatched. The chain's CDR3 is CASRELAGDTQYF. The CDR3 DNA follows: TGTGCCAGCAGAGAGCTAGCGGGTGATACGCAGTATTTT.

This clone was detected a few times. The chain combines TRBV27 with TRBJ2-2; D gene ambiguous. Trimming cost V 2 bases and J 7 bases, with 11 bases left between them. Germline CDR1 reads MNHEY; CDR2 reads SMNVEV (reference sequence). CDR3 size: 14 residues. The CDR3 sequence is CASSLRNELGELFF. The CDR3 DNA sequence: TGTGCCAGCAGTTTACGTAACGAGCTCGGGGAGCTGTTTTTT.

This sequence joins TRBV7-2 and TRBJ2-5, with 9 bases that match TRBD1. Germline CDR1 SGHTA, CDR2 FQGNSA. With V trimmed by 4 bases and J by 2 bases, 2 bases remained unmatched. The CDR3 is 14 residues long. CDR3 loop: CASSSDRGQETQYF. The CDR3 bases are TGTGCCAGCAGCTCCGACAGGGGGCAAGAGACCCAGTACTTC.

The V call is TRBV6-8, the J call TRBJ2-5; D is unclear. V lost 2 bases and J 0 bases, leaving 13 bases between the germline ends. From germline, CDR1 is MNHGY and CDR2 SAAAGT. The CDR3 is 16 amino acids. The CDR3 region has the DNA TGTGCCAGCAGTTACCCTCCATATTCAAACCAAGAGACCCAGTACTTC. It codes for CASSYPPYSNQETQYF.

This clone was detected only once. The J gene is TRBJ2-7, the V gene TRBV6-5; D is tentatively TRBD1 or TRBD2 (5 bases each). The CDR3 covers 14 residues. Trimming took off 2 bases at V and 2 bases at J, with 10 bases between the two ends. CDR1 and CDR2 from the germline V gene are MNHEY and SVGAGI. CDR3 residues: CASSYVGTPYEQYF. In DNA form, the CDR3 reads TGTGCCAGCAGTTACGTGGGGACCCCCTACGAGCAGTACTTC.

J is TRBJ1-5 and V is TRBV2; D is ambiguous. CDR1 and CDR2 from the germline V gene are SNHLY and FYNNEI. The length of the CDR3 is 13 residues. V was trimmed by 8 bases and J by 4 bases, leaving 12 bases between them. The CDR3 region is CASGYTENQPQHF. CDR3 DNA: TGTGCCAGCGGTTATACAGAGAATCAGCCCCAGCATTTT.

The chain joins TRBV27 to TRBJ2-6, with D hard to call. Germline CDR1 is MNHEY and CDR2 is SMNVEV (reference sequence). The CDR3 has 17 amino acids. V gave up 3 bases and J gave up 0 bases, with 12 bases separating them. The CDR3, as DNA: TGTGCCAGCAGTTTTTTTACCGGAACCTCTGGGGCCAACGTCCTGACTTTC. Protein product: CASSFFTGTSGANVLTF.

This sequence joins TRBV25-1 and TRBJ2-2, with a tentative D call TRBD1 (6 bases). V dropped 7 bases and J dropped 1 base, with 13 bases sitting between them. The CDR3 has 15 residues. CDR1 is MGHDK and CDR2 is SYGVNS in the germline V gene. DNA for the CDR3: TGTGCCAGCACGGTCTCGGACAGGAACACCGGGGAGCTGTTTTTT. Protein product: CASTVSDRNTGELFF.

The V gene is TRBV5-1, the J gene TRBJ1-1; D is possibly TRBD1 (5 bases). The germline CDR1 and CDR2 sequences are SGHRS and YFSETQ. CDR3 length equals 16 residues. Trimming removed 1 base at V and 4 bases at J, with 17 bases between. CDR3 region: CASSLSGGTSGTEAFF. DNA of the CDR3: TGCGCCAGCAGCTTGAGTGGAGGGACCTCGGGCACTGAAGCTTTCTTT.

The chain recombines TRBV7-3 with TRBJ1-1; tentative D call: TRBD1 (6 bases). Trimming pared 5 bases from V and 0 bases from J, leaving 13 bases between. Germline V gene lookup returns CDR1 SGHTA and CDR2 FQGTGA. This CDR3 is built from 15 residues. CDR3 loop: CASSTTGMVNTEAFF. In nucleotides, the CDR3 is TGTGCCAGCAGCACTACAGGGATGGTGAACACTGAAGCTTTCTTT.

This chain uses TRBV7-6 with TRBJ2-1; 9 nucleotides line up with TRBD1. The CDR3 is 16 residues long. J was trimmed by 6 bases and V by 1 base; bases with no gene match: 7. Germline V gene sequence: CDR1 SGHVS, CDR2 FNYEAQ. The CDR3 protein is CASSLVTGQGSNEQFF. The CDR3 DNA follows: TGTGCCAGCAGCTTAGTAACGGGACAGGGATCCAATGAGCAGTTCTTC.

This chain uses TRBV7-9 with TRBJ2-5, with TRBD2 matching over 9 bases. With V trimmed by 3 bases and J by 5 bases, 16 bases remained unmatched. Germline-derived CDR1 and CDR2 are SEHNR and FQNEAQ (reference sequence). The CDR3 loop spans 18 amino acids. The DNA for the CDR3 is TGTGCCAGCAGCTTCCGTCATTTGCGGGAGGGCCGTAGGGAGACCCAGTACTTC. It specifies CASSFRHLREGRRETQYF.

This rearrangement joins TRBV15 to TRBJ1-2; 8 bases are a match to TRBD1. CDR1 and CDR2 from the germline V gene are LNHNV and YYDKDF (reference sequence). Germline trimming cut 4 bases from V and 6 bases from J; bases unmatched to any gene: 16. The length of the CDR3 is 17 residues. This chain's CDR3 is CATSTLLRGLRNDGYTF. The CDR3 nucleotides are TGTGCCACCAGCACACTCCTCAGGGGGCTCCGGAATGATGGCTACACCTTC.

This chain connects TRBV25-1 to TRBJ2-7; tentatively, D is TRBD2 (6 bases). This CDR3 spans 14 amino acids. Germline assignment: CDR1 MGHDK and CDR2 SYGVNS. V gave up 3 bases and J gave up 4 bases, with 13 bases separating them. CDR3 loop: CASSDPAGTYEQYF. The CDR3 DNA reads as TGTGCCAGCAGTGACCCAGCGGGTACTTACGAGCAGTACTTC.